This TCR beta chain derives from a study of control samples from healthy donors and cancer patients. Only one count was recorded for this clone. V lost 3 bases and J lost 3, with 8 bases in between. Germline lookup yields CDR1 MNHEY and CDR2 SMNVEV (reference sequence). This CDR3 is 13 amino acids long. The assay was immunoSEQ multiplex PCR, and TCRdb's table has in-frame clones only and misses some. Of approximately 90,000 clones listed, approximately 93% are singletons. This chain connects TRBV27 to TRBJ1-1; the D gene is possibly TRBD1 (5 bases). This TCR derives from a woman aged 25 to 39 in good health. Sequenced sample: blood. CDR3 DNA sequence: TGTGCCAGCAGTTTCATGACAGACACTGAAGCTTTCTTT. This gives the protein CASSFMTDTEAFF.